This T cell receptor beta chain emerged from a study of identical twins' blood T cells (dated by TCRdb to about 2013). With respect to the entire study: The approximately twelve libraries, six for the alpha chain and six for the beta chain, yielded 50 million or so Illumina reads in total. The study compared TCR alpha and beta chain repertoires of three pairs of monozygous twins using next-generation sequencing to assess genetic influence on repertoire formation. The paper as a whole reports these results and caveats: V gene usage, even among non-selected out-of-frame TCRbeta clonotypes, was reported to be markedly more similar within twin pairs than between unrelated donors. The count of CDR3 clonotypes shared by two donors depended mainly on the product of the two donors' cloneset sizes, and twins did not clearly depart from this trend. Among the most abundant TCRbeta clonotypes, each donor shared more CDR3 sequences with her twin than with unrelated donors. Because the twins were reared together, environmental influences could not be ruled out as the explanation for twin similarity. Validation by independent studies was stated to be required for the proposed role of the TCRalpha J segment in MHC recognition during thymic selection.

From the cysteine up to the phenylalanine, the CDR3 has a length of 13 residues. Just the 39-base CDR3 DNA is kept, in frame starting at base 1. At the junction V is shortened by 6 bases and J by 3 bases, with 11 bases in between. According to the germline V gene, CDR1 reads ENHRY and CDR2 reads SYGVKD. Worth noting for this clonotype: No cognate antigen has been identified for it. Base-call qualities are not available, and no considerably larger clone is one nucleotide away.

The donors were six healthy women who made up three monozygous twin pairs. All three twin pairs had been reared together and were thought likely to have met the same infectious agents and vaccines. RNA was isolated from peripheral blood mononuclear cells and used to prepare TCR cDNA libraries. Libraries were prepared through 5' RACE. The instrument was an Illumina Genome Analyzer IIx. RNA-based TCR cDNA libraries were prepared by a previously described protocol with several modifications. To prevent cross-contamination, sample-specific barcodes were added to both ends of each TCR cDNA library during cDNA synthesis and amplification. In the source study's methods: Each library contained 2.2 to 3.6 million CDR3-containing reads, and somewhere between about 100,000 and nearly 550,000 clonotypes were identified for each individual. Reads with improper barcode index combinations were discarded, after which clonesets were built for each library with the MiTCR software. While assembling CDR3 clonotypes, MiTCR corrected PCR and sequencing errors and either filtered or rescued low-quality reads. Artificial out-of-frame clonotypes were removed by being mapped to in-frame sequences, with one indel in the CDR3 allowed. Similarity of V and J gene usage between donors was measured as Jensen-Shannon divergence divided by mean entropy. TCRdb applied fastp at Q25 and MiXCR to the public reads, then kept only in-frame beta chains. A single entry per CDR3 protein holds the most common genes and DNA from its merged rows. The V and J calls reflect TCRdb's pipeline rather than the authors' work. The sample table holds a few hundred thousand distinct CDR3 sequences, of which 28% were seen once. More than 5.5% of the sample comes from the top ten.

The source of this sequence is a woman between 18 and 50 years old in good health. Recombination joined TRBV10-3 with TRBJ1-1; there is no confident call for the D gene. The sample was PBMCs. In nucleotides, the sequence is TGTGCCATCAGCGTAACCGTGGACACTGAAGCTTTCTTT. The encoded protein is CAISVTVDTEAFF.